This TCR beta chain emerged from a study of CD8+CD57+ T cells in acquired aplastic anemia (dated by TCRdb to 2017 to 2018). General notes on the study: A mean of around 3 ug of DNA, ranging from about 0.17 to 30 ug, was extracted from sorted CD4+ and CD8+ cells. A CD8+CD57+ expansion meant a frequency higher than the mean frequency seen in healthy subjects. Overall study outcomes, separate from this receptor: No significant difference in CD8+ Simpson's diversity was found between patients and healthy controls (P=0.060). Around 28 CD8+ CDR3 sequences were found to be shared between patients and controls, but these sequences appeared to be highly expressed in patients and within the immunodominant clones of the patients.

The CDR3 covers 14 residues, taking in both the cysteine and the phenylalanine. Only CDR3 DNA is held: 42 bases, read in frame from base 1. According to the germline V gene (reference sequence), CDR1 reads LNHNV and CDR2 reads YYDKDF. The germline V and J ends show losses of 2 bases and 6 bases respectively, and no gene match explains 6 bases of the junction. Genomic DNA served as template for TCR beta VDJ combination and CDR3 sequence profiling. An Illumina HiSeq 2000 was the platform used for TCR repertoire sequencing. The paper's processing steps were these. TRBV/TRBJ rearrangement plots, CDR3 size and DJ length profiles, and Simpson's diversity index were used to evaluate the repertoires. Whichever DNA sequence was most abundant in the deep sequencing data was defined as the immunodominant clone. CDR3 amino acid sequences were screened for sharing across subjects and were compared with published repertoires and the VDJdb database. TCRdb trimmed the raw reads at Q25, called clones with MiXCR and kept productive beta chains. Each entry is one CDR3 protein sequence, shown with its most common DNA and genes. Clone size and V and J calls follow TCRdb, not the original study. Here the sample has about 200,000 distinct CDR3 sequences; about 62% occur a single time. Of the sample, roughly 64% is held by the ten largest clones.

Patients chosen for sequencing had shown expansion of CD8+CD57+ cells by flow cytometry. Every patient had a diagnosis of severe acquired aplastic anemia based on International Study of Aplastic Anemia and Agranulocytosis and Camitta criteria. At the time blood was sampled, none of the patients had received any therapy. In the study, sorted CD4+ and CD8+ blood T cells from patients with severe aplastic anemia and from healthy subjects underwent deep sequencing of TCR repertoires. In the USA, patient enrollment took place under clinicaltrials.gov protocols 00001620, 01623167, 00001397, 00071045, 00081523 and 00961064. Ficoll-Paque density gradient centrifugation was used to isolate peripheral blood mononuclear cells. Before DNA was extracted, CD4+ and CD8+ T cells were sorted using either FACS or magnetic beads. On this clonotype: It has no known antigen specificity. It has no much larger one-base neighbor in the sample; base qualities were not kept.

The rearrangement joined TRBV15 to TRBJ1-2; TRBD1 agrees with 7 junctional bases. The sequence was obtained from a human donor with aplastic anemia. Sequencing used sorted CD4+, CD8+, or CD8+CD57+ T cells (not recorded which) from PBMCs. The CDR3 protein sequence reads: CATSRNRDSDGYTF. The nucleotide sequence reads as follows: TGTGCCACCAGCAGAAACCGGGACAGCGATGGCTACACCTTC.